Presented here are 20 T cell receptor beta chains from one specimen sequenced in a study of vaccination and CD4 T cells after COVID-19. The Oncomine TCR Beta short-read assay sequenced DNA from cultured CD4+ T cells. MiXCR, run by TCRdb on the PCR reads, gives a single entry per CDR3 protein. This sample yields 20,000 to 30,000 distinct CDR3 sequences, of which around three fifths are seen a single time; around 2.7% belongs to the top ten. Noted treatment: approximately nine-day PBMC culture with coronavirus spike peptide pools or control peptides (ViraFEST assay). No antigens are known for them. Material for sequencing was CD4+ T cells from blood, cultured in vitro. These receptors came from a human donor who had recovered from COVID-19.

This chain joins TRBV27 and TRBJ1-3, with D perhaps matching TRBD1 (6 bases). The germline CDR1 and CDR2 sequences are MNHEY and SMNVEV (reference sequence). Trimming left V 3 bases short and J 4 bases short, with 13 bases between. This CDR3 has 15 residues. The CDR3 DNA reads TGTGCCAGCAGTTTCAAGGGGGACCCCGGAAACACCATATATTTT. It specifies CASSFKGDPGNTIYF.

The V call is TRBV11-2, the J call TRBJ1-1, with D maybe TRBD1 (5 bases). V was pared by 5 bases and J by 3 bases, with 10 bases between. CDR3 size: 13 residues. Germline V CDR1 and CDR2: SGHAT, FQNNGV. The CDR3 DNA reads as TGTGCCAGCAGCCCGACAGTAGACACTGAAGCTTTCTTT. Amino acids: CASSPTVDTEAFF. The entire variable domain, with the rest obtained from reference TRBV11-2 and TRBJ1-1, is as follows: EAGVAQSPRYKIIEKRQSVAFWCNPISGHATLYWYQQILGQGPKLLIQFQNNGVVDDSQLPKDRFSAERLKGVDSTLKIQPAKLEDSAVYLCASSPTVDTEAFFGQGTRLTVV.

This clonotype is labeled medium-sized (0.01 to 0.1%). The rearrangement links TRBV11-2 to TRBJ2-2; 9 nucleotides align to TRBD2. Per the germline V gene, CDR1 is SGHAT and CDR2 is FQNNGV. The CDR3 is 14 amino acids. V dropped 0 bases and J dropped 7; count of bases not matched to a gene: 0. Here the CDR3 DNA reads TGTGCCAGCAGCTTAGAGCGGGGGGGCGGGGAGCTGTTTTTT. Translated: CASSLERGGGELFF.

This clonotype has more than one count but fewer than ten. DNA of the CDR3: TGCAGTGCTAGAGGTGGGGCTACTGAAGCTTTCTTT. Amino acid sequence: CSARGGATEAFF. This sequence joins TRBV20-1 and TRBJ1-1, with D possibly matching TRBD1 (5 bases). CDR3 length equals 12 residues. Germline V gene lookup returns CDR1 DFQATT and CDR2 SNEGSKA (reference sequence). The V gene lost 1 base and the J gene lost 5 bases, with 8 bases spanning the gap.

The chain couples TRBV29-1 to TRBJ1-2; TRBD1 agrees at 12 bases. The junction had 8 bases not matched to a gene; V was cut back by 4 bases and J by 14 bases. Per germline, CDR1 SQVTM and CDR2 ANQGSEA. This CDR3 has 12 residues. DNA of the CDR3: TGCAGCGTTGCCCGGGACAGGGGGCAAATAACCTTC. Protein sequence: CSVARDRGQITF.

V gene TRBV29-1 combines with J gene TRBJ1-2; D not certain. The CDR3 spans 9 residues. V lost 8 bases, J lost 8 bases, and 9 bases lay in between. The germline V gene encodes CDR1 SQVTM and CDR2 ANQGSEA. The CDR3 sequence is CSSFPGYTF. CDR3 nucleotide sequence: TGCAGCTCATTCCCCGGCTACACCTTC.

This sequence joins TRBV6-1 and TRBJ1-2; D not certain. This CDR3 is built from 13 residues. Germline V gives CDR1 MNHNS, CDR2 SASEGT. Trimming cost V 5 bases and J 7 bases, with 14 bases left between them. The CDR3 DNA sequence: TGTGCCAGCAGTCTCCGGGCCAGCGGTGGCTACACCTTC. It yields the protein CASSLRASGGYTF.

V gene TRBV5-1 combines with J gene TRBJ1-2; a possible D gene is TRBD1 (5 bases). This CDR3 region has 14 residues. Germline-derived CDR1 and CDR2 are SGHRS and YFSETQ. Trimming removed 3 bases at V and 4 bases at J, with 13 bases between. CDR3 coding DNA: TGCGCCAGCAGCTCAACCGGGACGGGCTATGGCTACACCTTC. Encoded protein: CASSSTGTGYGYTF.

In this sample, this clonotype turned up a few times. The CDR3 DNA reads as TGTGCCAGCAGCTCAGAGATTAGCAATCAGCCCCAGCATTTT. It translates to CASSSEISNQPQHF. V gene TRBV7-9 combines with J gene TRBJ1-5; D ambiguous. The germline V gene has CDR1 SEHNR and CDR2 FQNEAQ (reference sequence). Trimming pared 4 bases from V and 0 bases from J, leaving 7 bases between. The CDR3 extends over 14 amino acids.

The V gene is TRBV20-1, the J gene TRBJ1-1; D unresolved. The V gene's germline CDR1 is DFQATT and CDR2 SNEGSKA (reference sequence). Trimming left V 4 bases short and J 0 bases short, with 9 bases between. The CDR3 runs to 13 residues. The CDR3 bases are TGCAGTGCTAATGCAAGGCTGAACACTGAAGCTTTCTTT. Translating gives CSANARLNTEAFF.

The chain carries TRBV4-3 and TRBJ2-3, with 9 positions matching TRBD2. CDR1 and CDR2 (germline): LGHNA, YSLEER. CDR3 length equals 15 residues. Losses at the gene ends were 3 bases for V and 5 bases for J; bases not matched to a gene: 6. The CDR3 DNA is TGCGCCAGCAGCCAGGTGGGACTAGCAGGAGATACGCAGTATTTT. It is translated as CASSQVGLAGDTQYF.

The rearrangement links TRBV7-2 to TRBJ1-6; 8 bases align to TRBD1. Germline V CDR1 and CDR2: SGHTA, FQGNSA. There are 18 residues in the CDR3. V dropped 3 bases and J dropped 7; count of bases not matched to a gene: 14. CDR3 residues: CASSFLALTGVRNSPLHF. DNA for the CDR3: TGTGCCAGCAGCTTCCTAGCCCTGACAGGGGTGCGGAATTCACCCCTCCACTTT.

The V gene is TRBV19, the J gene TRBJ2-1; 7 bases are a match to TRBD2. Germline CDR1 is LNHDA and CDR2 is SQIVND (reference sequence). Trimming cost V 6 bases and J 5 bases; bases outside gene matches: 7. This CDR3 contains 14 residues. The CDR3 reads CASRGLGRDNEQFF. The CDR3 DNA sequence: TGTGCCAGTAGGGGGCTAGGGAGGGACAATGAGCAGTTCTTC. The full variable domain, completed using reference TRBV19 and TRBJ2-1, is DGGITQSPKYLFRKEGQNVTLSCEQNLNHDAMYWYRQDPGQGLRLIYYSQIVNDFQKGDIAEGYSVSREKKESFPLTVTSAQKNPTAFYLCASRGLGRDNEQFFGPGTRLTVL.

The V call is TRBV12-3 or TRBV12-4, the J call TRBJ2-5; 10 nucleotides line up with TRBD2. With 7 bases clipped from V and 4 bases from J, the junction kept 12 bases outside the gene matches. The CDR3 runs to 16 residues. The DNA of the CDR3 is TGTGCCAGCACCATCGGGACTAGCGTCGGGGGAGAGACCCAGTACTTC. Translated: CASTIGTSVGGETQYF.

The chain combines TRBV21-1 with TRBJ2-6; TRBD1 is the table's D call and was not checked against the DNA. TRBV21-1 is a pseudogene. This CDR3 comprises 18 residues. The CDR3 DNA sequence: TGTGCCAGCAGCAAAAGGTCGGCAGGGGGTTGTGGGGCCAACGTCCTGACTTTC. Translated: CASSKRSAGGCGANVLTF.

This CDR3 reads CASSPLGTVPGELFF. The CDR3 bases are TGTGCCAGCAGCCCCTTAGGGACTGTCCCAGGGGAGCTGTTTTTT. This chain connects TRBV4-2 to TRBJ2-2; weak D call: TRBD2 (6 bases). V was pared by 4 bases and J by 8 bases, with 17 bases between. Per germline, CDR1 LGHNA and CDR2 YNFKEQ. This CDR3 has 15 residues.

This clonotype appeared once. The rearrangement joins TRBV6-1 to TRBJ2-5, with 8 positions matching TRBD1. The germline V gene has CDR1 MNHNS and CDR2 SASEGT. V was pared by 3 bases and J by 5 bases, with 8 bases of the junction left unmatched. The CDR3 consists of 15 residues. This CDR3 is CASSDQGAGVETQYF. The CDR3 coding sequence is TGTGCCAGCAGTGATCAGGGGGCGGGTGTGGAGACCCAGTACTTC.

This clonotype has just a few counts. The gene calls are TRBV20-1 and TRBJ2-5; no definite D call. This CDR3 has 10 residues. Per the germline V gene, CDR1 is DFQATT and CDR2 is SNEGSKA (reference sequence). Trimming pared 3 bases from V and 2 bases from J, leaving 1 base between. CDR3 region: CSASQETQYF. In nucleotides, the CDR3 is TGCAGTGCTAGTCAAGAGACCCAGTACTTC.

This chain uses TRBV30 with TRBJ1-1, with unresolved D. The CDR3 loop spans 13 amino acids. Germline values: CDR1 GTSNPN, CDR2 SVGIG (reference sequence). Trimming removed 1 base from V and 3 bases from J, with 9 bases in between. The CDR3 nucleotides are TGTGCCTGGAGTGAGTGGATGGACACTGAAGCTTTCTTT. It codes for CAWSEWMDTEAFF.

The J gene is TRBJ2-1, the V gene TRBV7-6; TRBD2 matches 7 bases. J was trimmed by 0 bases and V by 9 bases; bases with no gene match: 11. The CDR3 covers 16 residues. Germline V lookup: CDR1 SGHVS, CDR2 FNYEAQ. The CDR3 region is CASTETSGDSYNEQFF. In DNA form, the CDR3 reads TGTGCCAGTACCGAGACCAGCGGGGACTCCTACAATGAGCAGTTCTTC.